This TCR beta chain was identified during a study of T cell changes during pregnancy in multiple sclerosis. TCRdb's copy holds only in-frame clones and misses some; the assay was immunoSEQ multiplex PCR. The table has about 120,000 clones, under 95% seen once. Germline lookup yields CDR1 SGHRS and CDR2 YFSETQ. The V and J ends lost 0 bases and 0 bases, in that order; junction bases with no gene match: 2. This CDR3 contains 16 residues. In the case of this clone: This CDR3 is also generated by other DNA sequences in the sample.

The chain carries TRBV5-1 and TRBJ2-2, with 7 nucleotides matching TRBD2. The sample in question was peripheral blood, obtained before pregnancy. The origin of this receptor is a female donor with multiple sclerosis, enrolled in a pregnancy study. CDR3 sequence reads: CASSLGLAANTGELFF. As DNA, the CDR3 is TGCGCCAGCAGCTTGGGGCTAGCGGCGAACACCGGGGAGCTGTTTTTT.